The next 22 T cell receptor beta chains were all read from a single sample in a study of T cells after yellow fever vaccination (dated by TCRdb to the late 2010s). Libraries were prepared through 5' RACE. The data were produced on an Illumina HiSeq 2500. The public reads were reprocessed in TCRdb via fastp at Q25 and MiXCR, keeping in-frame beta chains. Each entry merges the rows of one CDR3 protein and shows their most common DNA and genes. The sample table lists more than 350,000 distinct CDR3 sequences, about 9.9% of them with a count of one. The top ten hold roughly 18% of the sample. This specimen's treatment or condition label, interpreted: live attenuated yellow fever vaccine strain. This sample comprised PBMCs, obtained on the day of the first yellow fever vaccination. The receptors derive from a young man who received the YFV17D yellow fever vaccine.

V and J are TRBV5-4 and TRBJ2-6; no firm D call. The CDR3 extends over 16 amino acids. The V end lost 2 bases, the J end lost 4 bases, and 13 bases lay between the germline ends. Germline V gene lookup returns CDR1 SGHNT and CDR2 YYREEE (reference sequence). The CDR3 region has the DNA TGTGCCAGCAGCTTCGGACGCGAAAGAGGGGCCAACGTCCTGACTTTC. Protein product: CASSFGRERGANVLTF.

This clonotype was counted a few times. The chain carries TRBV28 and TRBJ2-7; 7 bases line up with TRBD1. This CDR3 is built from 12 residues. The V gene end was trimmed by 2 bases and the J gene end by 7 bases; junction bases not matched to a gene: 2. Germline lookup yields CDR1 MDHEN and CDR2 SYDVKM. CDR3 sequence: CASSLVQGEQYV. The DNA of the CDR3 is TGTGCCAGCAGTTTAGTACAGGGGGAGCAGTACGTC.

The V call is TRBV6-1, the J call TRBJ2-7; possible D gene TRBD2, 7 bases. The germline CDR1 and CDR2 sequences are MNHNS and SASEGT. Trimming cost V 5 bases and J 6 bases, with 14 bases left between them. CDR3 size: 13 residues. CDR3 sequence reads: CASSPRGGREQYV. In nucleotides, the CDR3 is TGTGCCAGCAGTCCCAGGGGAGGGCGCGAGCAGTACGTC.

In its sample, this clonotype was seen a few times. The J gene is TRBJ1-4, the V gene TRBV6-5, with D tentatively TRBD1 (6 bases). The CDR3 loop spans 16 amino acids. The germline gives CDR1 MNHEY, CDR2 SVGAGI. The V and J ends lost 4 bases and 4 bases respectively, with 16 bases between them. The CDR3 sequence: CASSFPSGAYNEKLFF. The CDR3 coding sequence is TGTGCCAGCAGTTTCCCGTCAGGGGCTTATAATGAAAAACTGTTTTTT.

There are a few counts of this clonotype. The chain couples TRBV27 to TRBJ2-5; possibly TRBD2 for D (6 bases). Trimming shortened V by 2 bases and J by 3 bases, and 19 bases separated the two germline ends. This CDR3 spans 17 amino acids. CDR1 is MNHEY and CDR2 is SMNVEV in the germline V gene (reference sequence). CDR3 residues: CASSLVPSAGQKETQYF. CDR3 DNA sequence: TGTGCCAGCAGTTTAGTCCCCTCCGCGGGGCAGAAAGAGACCCAGTACTTC.

Only a few counts were recorded for this clonotype. In DNA, the CDR3 is TGTGCCAGCAGCGGAGTAGGGGAGGGTGGCTACACCTTC. Protein sequence: CASSGVGEGGYTF. V is TRBV7-2 and J is TRBJ1-2, with D possibly being TRBD1 (5 bases). V gave up 5 bases and J gave up 7 bases, with 14 bases separating them. CDR3 size: 13 residues. The germline V gene has CDR1 SGHTA and CDR2 FQGNSA.

This clonotype was counted between two and nine times. The genes are TRBV29-1 and TRBJ1-2; D ambiguous. Trimming took off 8 bases at V and 5 bases at J, with 15 bases between the two ends. Germline V gene data show CDR1 as SQVTM and CDR2 as ANQGSEA. The CDR3 is made up of 12 amino acids. CDR3 in amino acids: CSLGLGDYGYTF. In nucleotides, the CDR3 is TGCAGCCTTGGTCTTGGAGATTATGGCTACACCTTC.

The genes are TRBV4-3 and TRBJ2-3, with D possibly being TRBD1 (5 bases). CDR3 size: 14 residues. Germline lookup yields CDR1 LGHNA and CDR2 YSLEER. Trimming removed 4 bases from V and 6 bases from J, with 14 bases in between. CDR3 coding DNA: TGCGCCAGCAGCCCAAGGCAGGGTTTGGATACGCAGTATTTT. Residues: CASSPRQGLDTQYF.

This clonotype was recorded a few times. As DNA, the CDR3 is TGCAGCGTGGCTAGCGGGGGCGAGACCCAGTACTTC. It is translated as CSVASGGETQYF. This chain links TRBV29-1 with TRBJ2-5; 10 bases are a match to TRBD2. The J segment lost 5 bases and the V segment lost 6 bases, leaving 3 bases of the junction unmatched. The CDR3 totals 12 residues. Germline CDR1 is SQVTM and CDR2 is ANQGSEA.

The rearrangement joins TRBV4-2 to TRBJ1-1, with a weak D call TRBD1 (6 bases). V lost 0 bases, J lost 2 bases, and 16 bases lay in between. CDR3 length: 17 residues. Germline CDR1 and CDR2: LGHNA and YNFKEQ. The CDR3 DNA follows: TGTGCCAGCAGCCAAGATGGTTTCGAGGACAGAAACACTGAAGCTTTCTTT. Protein: CASSQDGFEDRNTEAFF.

The chain carries TRBV4-2 and TRBJ1-1; the match to TRBD1 covers 8 bases. The V gene's germline CDR1 is LGHNA and CDR2 YNFKEQ. V dropped 4 bases and J dropped 6; count of bases not matched to a gene: 10. The CDR3 consists of 15 residues. The chain's CDR3 is CASSRPDRAGAEAFF. CDR3 DNA: TGTGCCAGCAGCCGACCGGACAGGGCCGGTGCTGAAGCTTTCTTT.

There are many counts of this clonotype. This chain joins TRBV5-1 and TRBJ2-5; unclear D gene. The CDR3 extends over 13 amino acids. The germline V and J ends were trimmed by 0 bases and 4 bases, with 7 bases remaining between them. Germline lookup yields CDR1 SGHRS and CDR2 YFSETQ. CDR3 residues: CASSLGARETQYF. The CDR3 DNA sequence: TGCGCCAGCAGCTTGGGGGCCCGAGAGACCCAGTACTTC.

Here the CDR3 reads CAWSVTGGNSPLHF. The CDR3 DNA sequence: TGTGCCTGGAGTGTAACAGGGGGCAATTCACCCCTCCACTTT. The V call is TRBV30, the J call TRBJ1-6, with 9 bases matching TRBD1. V lost 0 bases to trimming and J lost 7 bases; unmatched junction nucleotides: 1. The CDR3 totals 14 residues. CDR1 is GTSNPN, CDR2 SVGIG, per germline (reference sequence).

This clonotype was counted only a few times. V gene TRBV19 combines with J gene TRBJ2-7; no clear D gene. The ends were cut back, 5 bases at V and 3 bases at J, with 11 bases in the middle. CDR3 length equals 13 residues. Per germline, CDR1 LNHDA and CDR2 SQIVND (reference sequence). The CDR3 nucleotides are TGTGCCAGTAGTCTCAAAGCCGGCTACGAGCAGTACTTC. Protein product: CASSLKAGYEQYF.

The chain is built from TRBV7-9 and TRBJ1-1; D is unresolved. Per germline, CDR1 SEHNR and CDR2 FQNEAQ (reference sequence). CDR3 length equals 14 residues. The V end was cut by 1 base, the J end by 2 bases, with 8 bases between. DNA for the CDR3: TGTGCCAGCAGCTTAGAGCTCCCAAACACTGAAGCTTTCTTT. Translated: CASSLELPNTEAFF.

The sample holds many counts of this clonotype. V and J are TRBV12-3 or TRBV12-4 and TRBJ2-2, with unresolved D. This CDR3 has 10 residues. V was cut by 6 bases and J by 10 bases, with 6 bases left in between. CDR3 in DNA: TGTGCCAGCAGAGGAGTGGAGCTGTTTTTT. It is translated as CASRGVELFF.

The genes are TRBV5-6 and TRBJ2-1; D is perhaps TRBD1 or TRBD2 (5 bases each). In germline, CDR1 is SGHDT, CDR2 YYEEEE. V shed 6 bases and J shed 10 bases, with 17 bases lying between them. This CDR3 region has 13 residues. The CDR3 here is CASTPPGPREQFF. CDR3 nucleotides: TGTGCCAGCACCCCCCCGGGGCCCCGGGAGCAGTTCTTC.

The rearrangement uses TRBV19 and TRBJ1-2; tentatively, D is TRBD1 (5 bases). This CDR3 has 15 amino acids. V was pared by 3 bases and J by 2 bases, with 13 bases between. The germline gives CDR1 LNHDA, CDR2 SQIVND (reference sequence). The CDR3 DNA reads TGTGCCAGTAGTATTTCTTCTGGGGGAAACTATGGCTACACCTTC. Amino acids: CASSISSGGNYGYTF.

This clonotype was detected a few times. CDR3: CASSTDRAGYTF. The CDR3 nucleotides read TGCGCCAGCAGCACGGACAGGGCCGGCTACACCTTC. The gene calls are TRBV5-1 and TRBJ1-2; 8 bases line up with TRBD1. The CDR3 runs to 12 residues. Germline CDR1 is SGHRS and CDR2 is YFSETQ. With 4 bases clipped from V and 8 bases from J, the junction kept 4 bases outside the gene matches.

The V and J genes are TRBV7-6 and TRBJ2-3; either TRBD1 or TRBD2 may supply D (6 bases each). V lost 2 bases and J lost 5, with 11 bases in between. There are 14 residues in the CDR3. Germline assignment: CDR1 SGHVS and CDR2 FNYEAQ. CDR3 DNA: TGTGCCAGCAGCTTATTCGGGGGCAAAGATACGCAGTATTTT. It yields the protein CASSLFGGKDTQYF.

This clonotype was seen a single time. At one end the junction does not follow the germline gene, possibly because of a read error. The DNA of the CDR3 is TGTGGCAGCAGCTTGGGTCGGACAGATACGCAGTATTTT. Its translation: CGSSLGRTDTQYF. The chain has TRBV5-5 and TRBJ2-3; D is unresolved. Germline CDR1 SGHKS, CDR2 YYEKEE (reference sequence). The CDR3 consists of 13 residues.

The chain uses TRBV6-1 and TRBJ2-6; D possibly corresponds to TRBD2 (5 bases). The germline gives CDR1 MNHNS, CDR2 SASEGT. The V end was cut by 7 bases, the J end by 0 bases, with 13 bases between. The CDR3 contains 16 residues. The CDR3 bases are TGTGCCAGCACACGAGAGGGAAGCTCTGGGGCCAACGTCCTGACTTTC. Encoded protein: CASTREGSSGANVLTF.